The 2 T cell receptor beta chains below all came from one sample that was sequenced in a study of CXCR3-negative and CXCR3-positive naive CD8 T cells (dated by TCRdb to the late 2010s). The reads were generated on a NextSeq 550. The Human TCR Profiling Kit (MiLaboratory) was used to make UMI-labeled 5' RACE TRB cDNA libraries. TCRdb reprocessed the public reads and reports one entry per CDR3 protein sequence, without DNA. The sample's table covers over 70,000 distinct CDR3 sequences. About 1.1% of the sample is held by the ten biggest clonotypes. Source material: naive CXCR3- CD8+ T cells from blood. The sample's cell subset or site label, in plain terms: CD45RO-CCR7+CD27+CD95- naive CD8+ T cells lacking CXCR3 (TNR3-). Receptor source: a human donor in good health. Some clones in this sample may be carry-over from other donors' samples.

CDR3 in amino acids: CASSPPSGTDTQYF. The chain links TRBV12-3 or TRBV12-4 to TRBJ2-3. This CDR3 is built from 14 residues.

The chain uses TRBV5-6 and TRBJ2-7; TCRdb outputs TRBD2, but without DNA this stays unchecked. The CDR3 is 13 amino acids. CDR1 SGHDT and CDR2 YYEEEE come from the germline V gene. CDR3 region: CASSVLSGYEQYF.